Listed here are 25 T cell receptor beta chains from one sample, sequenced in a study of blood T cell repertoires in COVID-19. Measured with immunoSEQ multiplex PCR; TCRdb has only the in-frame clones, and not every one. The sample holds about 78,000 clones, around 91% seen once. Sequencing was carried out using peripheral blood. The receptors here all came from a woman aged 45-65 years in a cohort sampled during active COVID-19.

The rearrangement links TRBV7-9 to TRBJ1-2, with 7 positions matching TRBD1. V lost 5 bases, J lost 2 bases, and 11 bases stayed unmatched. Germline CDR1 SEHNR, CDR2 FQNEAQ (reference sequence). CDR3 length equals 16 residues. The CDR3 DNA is TGTGCCAGCAGCCGAACGAGGGCAGGGGGGAACTATGGCTACACCTTC. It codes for CASSRTRAGGNYGYTF.

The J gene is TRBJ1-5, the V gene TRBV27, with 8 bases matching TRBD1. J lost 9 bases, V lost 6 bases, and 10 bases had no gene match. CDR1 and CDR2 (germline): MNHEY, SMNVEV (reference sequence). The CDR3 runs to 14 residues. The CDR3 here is CASRSGQGETPQHF. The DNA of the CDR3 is TGTGCCAGCAGATCCGGACAGGGTGAAACGCCCCAGCATTTT.

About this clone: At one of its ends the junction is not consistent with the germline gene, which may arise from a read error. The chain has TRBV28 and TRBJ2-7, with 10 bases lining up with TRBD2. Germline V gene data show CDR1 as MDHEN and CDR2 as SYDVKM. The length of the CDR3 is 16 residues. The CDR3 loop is CAGSLFASGSSYEQYF. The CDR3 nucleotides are TGTGCCGGCAGTTTATTCGCTAGCGGGAGCTCCTACGAGCAGTACTTC. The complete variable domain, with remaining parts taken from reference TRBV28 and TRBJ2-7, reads DVKVTQSSRYLVKRTGEKVFLECVQDMDHENMFWYRQDPGLGLRLIYFSYDVKMKEKGDIPEGYSVSREKKERFSLILESASTNQTSMYLCAGSLFASGSSYEQYFGPGTRLTVT.

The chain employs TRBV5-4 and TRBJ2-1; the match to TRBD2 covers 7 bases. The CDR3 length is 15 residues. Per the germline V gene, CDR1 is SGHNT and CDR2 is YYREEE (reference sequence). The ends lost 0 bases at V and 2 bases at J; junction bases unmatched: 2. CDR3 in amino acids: CASSLVLATYNEQFF. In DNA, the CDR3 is TGTGCCAGCAGCTTGGTACTAGCGACCTACAATGAGCAGTTCTTC.

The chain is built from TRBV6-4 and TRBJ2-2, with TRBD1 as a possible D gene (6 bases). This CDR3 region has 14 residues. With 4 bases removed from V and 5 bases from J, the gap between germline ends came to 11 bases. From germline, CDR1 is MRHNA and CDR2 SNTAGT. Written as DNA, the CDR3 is TGTGCCAGCAGTGTAAACAGGGTAACCGGGGAGCTGTTTTTT. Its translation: CASSVNRVTGELFF.

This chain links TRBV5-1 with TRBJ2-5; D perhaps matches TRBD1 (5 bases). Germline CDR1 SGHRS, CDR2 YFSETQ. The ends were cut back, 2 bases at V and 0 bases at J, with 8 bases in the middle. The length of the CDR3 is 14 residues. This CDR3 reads CASSFNRNQETQYF. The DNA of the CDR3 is TGCGCCAGCAGCTTTAACAGGAACCAAGAGACCCAGTACTTC.

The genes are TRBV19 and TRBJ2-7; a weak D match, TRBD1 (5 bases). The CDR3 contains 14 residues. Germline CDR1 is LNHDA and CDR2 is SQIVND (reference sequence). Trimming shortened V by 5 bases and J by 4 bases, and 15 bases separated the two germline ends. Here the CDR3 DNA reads TGTGCCAGTAGTCCCCACCAGGGCCTATACGAGCAGTACTTC. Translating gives CASSPHQGLYEQYF.

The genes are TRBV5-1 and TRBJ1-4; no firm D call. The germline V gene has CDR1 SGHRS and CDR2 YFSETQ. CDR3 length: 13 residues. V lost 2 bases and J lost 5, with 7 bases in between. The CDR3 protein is CASSFTENEKLFF. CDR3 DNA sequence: TGCGCCAGCAGCTTCACAGAGAATGAAAAACTGTTTTTT.

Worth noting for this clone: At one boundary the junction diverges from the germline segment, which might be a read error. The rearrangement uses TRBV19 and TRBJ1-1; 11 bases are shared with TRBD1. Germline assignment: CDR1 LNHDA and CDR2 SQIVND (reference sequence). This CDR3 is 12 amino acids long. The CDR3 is CASNSLGQGAIF. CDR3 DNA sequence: TGTGCCAGTAATAGTCTCGGACAGGGGGCAATCTTT.

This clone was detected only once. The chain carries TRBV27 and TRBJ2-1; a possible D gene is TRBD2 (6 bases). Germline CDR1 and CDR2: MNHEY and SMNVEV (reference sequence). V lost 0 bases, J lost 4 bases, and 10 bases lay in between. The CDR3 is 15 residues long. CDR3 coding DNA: TGTGCCAGCAGTTTATCTGTAGCGGAGTACAATGAGCAGTTCTTC. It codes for CASSLSVAEYNEQFF.

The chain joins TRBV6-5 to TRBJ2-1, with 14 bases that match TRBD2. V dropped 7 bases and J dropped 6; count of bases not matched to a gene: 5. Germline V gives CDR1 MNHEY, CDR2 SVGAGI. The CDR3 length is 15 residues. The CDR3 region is CASTLGLAGVNEQFF. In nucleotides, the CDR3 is TGTGCCAGCACCTTGGGACTAGCGGGAGTCAATGAGCAGTTCTTC.

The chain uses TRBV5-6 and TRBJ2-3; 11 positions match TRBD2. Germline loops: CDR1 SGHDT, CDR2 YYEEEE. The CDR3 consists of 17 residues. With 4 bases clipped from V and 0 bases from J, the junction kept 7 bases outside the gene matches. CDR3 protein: CASSPRTSGPSTDTQYF. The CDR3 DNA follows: TGTGCCAGCAGCCCGAGGACTAGCGGGCCTAGCACAGATACGCAGTATTTT. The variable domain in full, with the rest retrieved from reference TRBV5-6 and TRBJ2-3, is DAGVTQSPTHLIKTRGQQVTLRCSPKSGHDTVSWYQQALGQGPQFIFQYYEEEERQRGNFPDRFSGHQFPNYSSELNVNALLLGDSALYLCASSPRTSGPSTDTQYFGPGTRLTVL.

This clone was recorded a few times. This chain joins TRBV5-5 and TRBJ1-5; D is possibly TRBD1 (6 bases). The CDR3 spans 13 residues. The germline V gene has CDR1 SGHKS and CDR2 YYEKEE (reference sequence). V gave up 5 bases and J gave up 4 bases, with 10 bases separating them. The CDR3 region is CASRAGENQPQHF. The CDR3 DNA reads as TGTGCCAGCAGGGCAGGGGAAAATCAGCCCCAGCATTTT.

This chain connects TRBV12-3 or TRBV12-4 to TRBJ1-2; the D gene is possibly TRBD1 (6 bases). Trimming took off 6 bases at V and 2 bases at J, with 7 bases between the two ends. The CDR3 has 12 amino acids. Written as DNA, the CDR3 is TGTGCCAGCAGCCAGGGGAACTATGGCTACACCTTC. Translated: CASSQGNYGYTF.

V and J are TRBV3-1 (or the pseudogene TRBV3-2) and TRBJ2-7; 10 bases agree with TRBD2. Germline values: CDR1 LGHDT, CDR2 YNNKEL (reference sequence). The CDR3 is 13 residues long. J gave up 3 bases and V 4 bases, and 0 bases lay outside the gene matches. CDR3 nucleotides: TGTGCCAGCAGCCGGACTAGCGGCTACGAGCAGTACTTC. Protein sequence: CASSRTSGYEQYF.

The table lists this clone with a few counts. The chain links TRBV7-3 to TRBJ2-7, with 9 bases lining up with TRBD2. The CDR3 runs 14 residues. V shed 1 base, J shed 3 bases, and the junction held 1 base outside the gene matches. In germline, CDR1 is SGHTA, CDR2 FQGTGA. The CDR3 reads CASSLSGGDYEQYF. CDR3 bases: TGTGCCAGCAGCTTAAGCGGGGGGGACTACGAGCAGTACTTC.

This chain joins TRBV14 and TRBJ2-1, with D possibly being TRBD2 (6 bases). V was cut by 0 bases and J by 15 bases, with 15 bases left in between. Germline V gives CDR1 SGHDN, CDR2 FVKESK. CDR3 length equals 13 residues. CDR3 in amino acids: CASSQEGLYETFF. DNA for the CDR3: TGTGCCAGCAGCCAAGAGGGACTTTATGAGACGTTCTTC.

The CDR3 coding sequence is TGTGCCAGCAGCCCCGGGACAGGGATCCACGAGCAGTACTTC. Translation: CASSPGTGIHEQYF. The chain couples TRBV6-5 to TRBJ2-7; 9 bases agree with TRBD1. Germline CDR1 is MNHEY and CDR2 is SVGAGI. The CDR3 extends over 14 amino acids. The V gene end was trimmed by 6 bases and the J gene end by 5 bases; junction bases not matched to a gene: 8.

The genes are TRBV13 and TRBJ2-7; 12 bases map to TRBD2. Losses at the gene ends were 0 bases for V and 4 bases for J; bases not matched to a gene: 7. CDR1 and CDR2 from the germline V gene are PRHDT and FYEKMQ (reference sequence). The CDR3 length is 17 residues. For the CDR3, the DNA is TGTGCCAGCAGCTTAGGCCTAGCGGGAGGGCGGATTTACGAGCAGTACTTC. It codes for CASSLGLAGGRIYEQYF.

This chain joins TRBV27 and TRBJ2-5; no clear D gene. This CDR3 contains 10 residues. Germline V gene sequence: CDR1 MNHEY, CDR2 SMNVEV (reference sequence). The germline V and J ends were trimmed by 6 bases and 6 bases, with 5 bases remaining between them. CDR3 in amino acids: CASSPKTQYF. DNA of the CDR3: TGTGCCAGCAGCCCTAAGACCCAGTACTTC.

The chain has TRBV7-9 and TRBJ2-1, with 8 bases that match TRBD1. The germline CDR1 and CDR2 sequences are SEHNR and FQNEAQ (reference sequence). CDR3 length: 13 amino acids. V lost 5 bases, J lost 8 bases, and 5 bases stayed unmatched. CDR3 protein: CASSDGTGDEQFF. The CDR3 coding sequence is TGTGCCAGCAGCGACGGGACAGGTGATGAGCAGTTCTTC.

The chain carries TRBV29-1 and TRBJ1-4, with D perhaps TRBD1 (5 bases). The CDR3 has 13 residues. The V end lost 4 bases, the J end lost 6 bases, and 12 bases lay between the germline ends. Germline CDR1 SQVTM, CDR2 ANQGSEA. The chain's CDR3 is CSVAGGMDEKLFF. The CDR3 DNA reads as TGCAGCGTTGCGGGGGGTATGGATGAAAAACTGTTTTTT.

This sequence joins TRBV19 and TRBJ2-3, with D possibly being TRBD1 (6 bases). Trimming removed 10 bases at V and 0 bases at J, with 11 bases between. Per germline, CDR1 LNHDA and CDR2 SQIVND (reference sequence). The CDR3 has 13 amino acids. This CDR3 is CATGQTSTDTQYF. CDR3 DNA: TGTGCCACAGGACAGACGAGCACAGATACGCAGTATTTT.

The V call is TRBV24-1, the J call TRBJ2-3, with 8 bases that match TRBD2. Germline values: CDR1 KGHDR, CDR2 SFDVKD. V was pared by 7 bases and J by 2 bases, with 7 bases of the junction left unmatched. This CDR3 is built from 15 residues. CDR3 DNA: TGTGCCACCAGGGAAGCGGGGGTCTTCACAGATACGCAGTATTTT. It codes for CATREAGVFTDTQYF.

The DNA of the CDR3 is TGTGCCAGCTCACCACCCGGGGAGGGCAACTATGGCTACACCTTC. It codes for CASSPPGEGNYGYTF. The V gene is TRBV18, the J gene TRBJ1-2; D remains ambiguous. Per the germline V gene, CDR1 is KGHSH and CDR2 is LQKENI. This CDR3 has 15 amino acids. Trimming took 0 bases from V and 2 from J, leaving 10 bases between them.